The sequence of this T cell receptor beta chain was determined in a study of T cell responses to AZD1222 COVID-19 vaccine. General study results and limits: Unmutated variant regions are reportedly the target of nearly half of TCRs that are spike-specific. White British donors predominated, females outnumbered males, and clonal diversity was possibly underestimated.

From germline, CDR1 is LNHDA and CDR2 SQIVND (reference sequence). The CDR3 is 15 amino acids. With 1 base clipped from V and 4 bases from J, the junction kept 6 bases outside the gene matches. The repertoire was sequenced with immunoSEQ multiplex PCR; TCRdb's copy has only in-frame clones and lacks some. This table holds about 140,000 clones, 89% found once. As for this clone: Its antigen is not known.

The J gene is TRBJ1-2, the V gene TRBV19; 7 bases fit TRBD1. This TCR came from an adult in good health. The sequenced sample was peripheral blood, obtained on day 0 of AZD1222 vaccination. The CDR3 here is CASSIALGQLYGYTF. CDR3 DNA sequence: TGTGCCAGTAGTATAGCCCTGGGACAGCTCTATGGCTACACCTTC.